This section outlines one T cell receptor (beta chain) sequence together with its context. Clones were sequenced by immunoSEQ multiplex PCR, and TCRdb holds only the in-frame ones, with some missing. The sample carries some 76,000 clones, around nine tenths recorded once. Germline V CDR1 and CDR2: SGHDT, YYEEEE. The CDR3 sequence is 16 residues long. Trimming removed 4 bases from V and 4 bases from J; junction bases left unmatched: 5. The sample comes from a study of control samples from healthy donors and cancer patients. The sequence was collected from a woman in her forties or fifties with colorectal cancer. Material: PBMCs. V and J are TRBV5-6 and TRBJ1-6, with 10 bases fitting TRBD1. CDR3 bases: TGTGCCAGCAGCGCCCGGGACAGGGGTTATAATTCACCCCTCCACTTT. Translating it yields CASSARDRGYNSPLHF.